This entry lists 15 T cell receptor beta chains sequenced from one sample in a study of blood T cell repertoires in COVID-19. Method: immunoSEQ multiplex PCR; TCRdb's copy keeps in-frame clones and lacks some. The sample carries some 110,000 clones, around 87% recorded once. The sequencing input was peripheral blood. The receptors derive from a human donor in a cohort sampled during active COVID-19.

This clone was found once. The rearrangement joins TRBV29-1 to TRBJ2-7; D call uncertain. The V and J ends lost 4 bases and 2 bases respectively, with 6 bases between them. The CDR3 is made up of 11 amino acids. Per the germline V gene, CDR1 is SQVTM and CDR2 is ANQGSEA. In DNA form, the CDR3 reads TGCAGCGTTGGTGAGCCCTACGAGCAGTACTTC. Translation gives CSVGEPYEQYF.

The genes are TRBV7-9 and TRBJ1-6; the match to TRBD1 covers 11 bases. V lost 4 bases, J lost 7 bases, and 0 bases stayed unmatched. The CDR3 runs 14 residues. Germline V lookup: CDR1 SEHNR, CDR2 FQNEAQ (reference sequence). The chain's CDR3 is CASSWTGGNSPLHF. The CDR3 DNA reads TGTGCCAGCAGCTGGACAGGGGGCAATTCACCCCTCCACTTT.

This chain links TRBV28 with TRBJ1-1; D remains ambiguous. CDR1 is MDHEN, CDR2 SYDVKM, per germline. The CDR3 contains 15 residues. The germline V and J ends were trimmed by 6 bases and 0 bases, with 14 bases remaining between them. The CDR3 spells CASRPVGRMNTEAFF. CDR3 DNA sequence: TGTGCCAGCAGACCGGTCGGGAGGATGAACACTGAAGCTTTCTTT.

The CDR3 loop is CATSDLTGASTDTQYF. CDR3 nucleotide sequence: TGTGCCACCAGTGATTTGACGGGAGCTAGCACAGATACGCAGTATTTT. The chain couples TRBV24-1 to TRBJ2-3, with a weak D call TRBD2 (6 bases). CDR3 length equals 16 residues. Germline V gives CDR1 KGHDR, CDR2 SFDVKD. With 0 bases removed from V and 0 bases from J, the gap between germline ends came to 9 bases.

The chain recombines TRBV3-1 (or the pseudogene TRBV3-2) with TRBJ2-7; D perhaps matches TRBD1 (5 bases). The germline V gene has CDR1 LGHDT and CDR2 YNNKEL (reference sequence). The length of the CDR3 is 13 residues. Deletions cut 1 base from V and 5 bases from J, with 9 bases between. In DNA form, the CDR3 reads TGTGCCAGCAGCCAAGGGGCCAGGGACGAGCAGTACTTC. Protein sequence: CASSQGARDEQYF.

This clone was counted once. The chain uses TRBV4-1 and TRBJ2-2; 7 positions match TRBD1. Trimming cost V 1 base and J 6 bases; bases outside gene matches: 8. CDR3 length: 16 residues. The germline V gene has CDR1 MGHRA and CDR2 YSYEKL. The CDR3 bases are TGCGCCAGCAGCCAAGTAGGGGGCGTTGGTCCCGGGGAGCTGTTTTTT. Translation gives CASSQVGGVGPGELFF.

This chain uses TRBV2 with TRBJ1-2; D ambiguous. The length of the CDR3 is 12 residues. Germline CDR1 and CDR2: SNHLY and FYNNEI. With 8 bases removed from V and 4 bases from J, the gap between germline ends came to 11 bases. In DNA, the CDR3 is TGTGCCAGCGCGGGTCAGAGCTATGGCTACACCTTC. This gives the protein CASAGQSYGYTF.

This chain joins TRBV10-1 and TRBJ2-7; maybe TRBD1 (6 bases). Germline V gives CDR1 WNHNN, CDR2 SYGVQD (reference sequence). The V end lost 6 bases, the J end lost 6 bases, and 12 bases lay between the germline ends. This CDR3 contains 12 residues. The CDR3 here is CASSSTGREQYF. CDR3 coding DNA: TGCGCCAGCAGCTCAACAGGGCGCGAGCAGTACTTC.

This clone occurred a few times. This sequence joins TRBV3-1 (or the pseudogene TRBV3-2) and TRBJ1-1, with a possible D match to TRBD1 (6 bases). Trimming cost V 4 bases and J 1 base, with 13 bases left between them. The CDR3 sequence is 15 residues long. Germline assignment: CDR1 LGHDT and CDR2 YNNKEL (reference sequence). Written as DNA, the CDR3 is TGTGCCAGCAGCCGTGGGGTCAGGGGGAACACTGAAGCTTTCTTT. Translating gives CASSRGVRGNTEAFF.

The gene calls are TRBV5-4 and TRBJ2-6; TRBD1 is a possible D gene (6 bases). This CDR3 region has 18 residues. The V gene's germline CDR1 is SGHNT and CDR2 YYREEE (reference sequence). The V and J ends lost 6 bases and 4 bases respectively, with 23 bases between them. Here the CDR3 DNA reads TGTGCCAGCACTCCAGGCAGGGGCTCTCCTCTGGGGGCCAACGTCCTGACTTTC. Amino acid sequence: CASTPGRGSPLGANVLTF.

V and J are TRBV9 and TRBJ2-1, with 11 nucleotides matching TRBD2. Losses at the gene ends were 4 bases for V and 6 bases for J; bases not matched to a gene: 15. CDR1 is SGDLS, CDR2 YYNGEE, per germline. This CDR3 is built from 18 residues. The CDR3 sequence is CASSSRTSGPKQGNEQFF. CDR3 coding DNA: TGTGCCAGCAGCTCAAGGACTAGCGGGCCTAAGCAGGGCAATGAGCAGTTCTTC.

This sequence joins TRBV11-2 and TRBJ1-2; 7 bases fit TRBD1. CDR3 size: 13 residues. Germline CDR1 and CDR2: SGHAT and FQNNGV. With V trimmed by 2 bases and J by 5 bases, 2 bases remained unmatched. CDR3 amino acids: CASSLLTGYGYTF. The CDR3 nucleotides are TGTGCCAGCAGCTTATTGACAGGGTATGGCTACACCTTC.

CDR3 sequence reads: CASSLAQGATALYGYTF. CDR3 in DNA: TGTGCCAGCAGCTTAGCGCAGGGGGCTACCGCACTCTATGGCTACACCTTC. The chain employs TRBV7-2 and TRBJ1-2; 8 nucleotides match TRBD1. Germline assignment: CDR1 SGHTA and CDR2 FQGNSA. V dropped 0 bases and J dropped 4; count of bases not matched to a gene: 10. The CDR3 consists of 17 residues.

The chain has TRBV7-9 and TRBJ2-2; D remains ambiguous. V shed 0 bases and J shed 4 bases, with 12 bases lying between them. The CDR3 spans 16 residues. The germline CDR1 and CDR2 sequences are SEHNR and FQNEAQ (reference sequence). The CDR3 DNA reads as TGTGCCAGCAGCTTAGCGCTGGGCCGTGGCACCGGGGAGCTGTTTTTT. Residues: CASSLALGRGTGELFF.

The rearrangement uses TRBV5-4 and TRBJ1-1; tentative D call: TRBD1 (6 bases). The length of the CDR3 is 16 residues. The V end was cut by 1 base, the J end by 4 bases, with 17 bases between. Germline CDR1 and CDR2: SGHNT and YYREEE (reference sequence). CDR3 coding DNA: TGTGCCAGCAGCTTGCCCGCCACAGGGAGGGCCACTGAAGCTTTCTTT. Translation gives CASSLPATGRATEAFF.